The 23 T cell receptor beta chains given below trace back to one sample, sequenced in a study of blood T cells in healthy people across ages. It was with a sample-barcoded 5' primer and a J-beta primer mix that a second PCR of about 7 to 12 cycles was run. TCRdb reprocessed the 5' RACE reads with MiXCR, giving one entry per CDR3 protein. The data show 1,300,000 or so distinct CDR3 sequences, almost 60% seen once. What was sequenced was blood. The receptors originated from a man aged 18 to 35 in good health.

CDR3 coding DNA: TGTGCCAGCCTGAGTACAGAAACAGATACGCAGTATTTT. Protein product: CASLSTETDTQYF. The chain links TRBV7-6 to TRBJ2-3; D remains ambiguous. CDR3 length equals 13 residues. V was cut by 8 bases and J by 3 bases, with 12 bases left in between. From germline, CDR1 is SGHVS and CDR2 FNYEAQ. Full variable domain (outside the CDR3, taken from reference TRBV7-6 and TRBJ2-3): GAGVSQSPRYKVTKRGQDVALRCDPISGHVSLYWYRQALGQGPEFLTYFNYEAQQDKSGLPNDRFSAERPEGSISTLTIQRTEQRDSAMYRCASLSTETDTQYFGPGTRLTVL.

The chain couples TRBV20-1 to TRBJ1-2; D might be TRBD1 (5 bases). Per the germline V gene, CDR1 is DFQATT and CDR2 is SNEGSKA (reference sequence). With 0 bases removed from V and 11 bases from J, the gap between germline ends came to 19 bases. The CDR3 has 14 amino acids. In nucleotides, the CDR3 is TGCAGTGCTAGAGATCGCGGGCAGGGTCTCTATTACACCTTC. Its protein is CSARDRGQGLYYTF.

CDR3 amino acids: CASSVGSSGGQETQYF. The CDR3 coding sequence is TGTGCCAGCAGCGTAGGATCCTCAGGGGGCCAAGAGACCCAGTACTTC. J is TRBJ2-5 and V is TRBV9, with TRBD1 matching over 7 bases. Germline V gene sequence: CDR1 SGDLS, CDR2 YYNGEE. With 0 bases clipped from V and 1 base from J, the junction kept 6 bases outside the gene matches. This CDR3 spans 16 amino acids.

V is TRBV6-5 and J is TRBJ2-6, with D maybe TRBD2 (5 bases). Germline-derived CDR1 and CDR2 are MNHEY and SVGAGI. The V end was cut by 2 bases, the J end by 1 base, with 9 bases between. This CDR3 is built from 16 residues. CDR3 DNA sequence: TGTGCCAGCAGTTACACTGCGGGTTCTGGGGCCAACGTCCTGACTTTC. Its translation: CASSYTAGSGANVLTF.

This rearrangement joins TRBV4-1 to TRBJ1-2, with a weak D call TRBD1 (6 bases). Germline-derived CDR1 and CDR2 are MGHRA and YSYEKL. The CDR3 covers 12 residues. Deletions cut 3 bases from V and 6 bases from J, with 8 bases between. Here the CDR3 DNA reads TGCGCCAGCAGCCATCCAGGGGATGGCTACACCTTC. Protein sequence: CASSHPGDGYTF.

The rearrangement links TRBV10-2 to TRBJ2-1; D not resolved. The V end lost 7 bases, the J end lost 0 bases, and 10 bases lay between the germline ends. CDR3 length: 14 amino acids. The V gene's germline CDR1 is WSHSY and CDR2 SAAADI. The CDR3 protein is CASISPASYNEQFF. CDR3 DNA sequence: TGCGCCAGCATATCCCCTGCCTCCTACAATGAGCAGTTCTTC.

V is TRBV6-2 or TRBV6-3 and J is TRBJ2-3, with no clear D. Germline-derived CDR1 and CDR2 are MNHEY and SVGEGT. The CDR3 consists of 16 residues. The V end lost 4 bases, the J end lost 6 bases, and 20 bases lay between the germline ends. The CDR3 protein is CASSSFRAFPRDTQYF. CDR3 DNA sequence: TGTGCCAGCAGTTCCTTCAGAGCCTTCCCCCGGGATACGCAGTATTTT.

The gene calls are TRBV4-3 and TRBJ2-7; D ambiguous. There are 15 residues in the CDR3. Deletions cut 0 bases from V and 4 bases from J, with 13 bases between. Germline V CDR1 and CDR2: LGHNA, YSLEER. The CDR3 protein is CASSQDSQVIYEQYF. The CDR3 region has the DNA TGCGCCAGCAGCCAAGATTCCCAGGTAATATACGAGCAGTACTTC.

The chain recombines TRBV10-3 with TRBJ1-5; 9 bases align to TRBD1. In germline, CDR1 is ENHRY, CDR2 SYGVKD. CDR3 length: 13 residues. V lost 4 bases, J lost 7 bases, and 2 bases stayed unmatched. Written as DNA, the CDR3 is TGTGCCATCAGTGCACAGGGGGCACAGCCCCAGCATTTT. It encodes CAISAQGAQPQHF.

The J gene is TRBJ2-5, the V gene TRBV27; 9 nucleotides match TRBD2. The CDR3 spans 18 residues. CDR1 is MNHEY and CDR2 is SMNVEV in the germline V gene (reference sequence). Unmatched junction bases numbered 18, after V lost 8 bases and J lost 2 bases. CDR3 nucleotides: TGTGCCAGCTTCCCCCTAGCGGGGTCCTCAGGGCGTCAAGAGACCCAGTACTTC. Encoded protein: CASFPLAGSSGRQETQYF.

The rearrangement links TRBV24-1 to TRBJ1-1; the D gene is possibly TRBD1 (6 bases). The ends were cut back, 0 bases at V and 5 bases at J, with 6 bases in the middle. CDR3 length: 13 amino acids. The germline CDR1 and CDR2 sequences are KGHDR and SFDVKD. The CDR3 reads CATSDLDRTEAFF. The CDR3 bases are TGTGCCACCAGTGATTTGGACAGGACTGAAGCTTTCTTT.

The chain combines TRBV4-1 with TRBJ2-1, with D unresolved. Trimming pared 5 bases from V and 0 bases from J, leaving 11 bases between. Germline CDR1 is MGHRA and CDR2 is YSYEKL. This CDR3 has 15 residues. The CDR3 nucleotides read TGCGCCAGCAGCTATCTAGTCGGCTCCTACAATGAGCAGTTCTTC. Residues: CASSYLVGSYNEQFF.

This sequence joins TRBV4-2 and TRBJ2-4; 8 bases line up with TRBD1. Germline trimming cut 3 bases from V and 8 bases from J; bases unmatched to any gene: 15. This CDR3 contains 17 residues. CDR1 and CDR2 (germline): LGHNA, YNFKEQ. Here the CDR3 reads CASSQHYQQGGRDIQYF. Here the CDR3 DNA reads TGTGCCAGCAGCCAGCACTACCAACAGGGGGGTAGGGACATTCAGTACTTC.

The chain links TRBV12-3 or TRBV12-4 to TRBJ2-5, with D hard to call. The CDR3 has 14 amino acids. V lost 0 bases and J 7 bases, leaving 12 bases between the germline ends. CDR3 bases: TGTGCCAGCAGTTTAGCGAAGCGAGCCGGGACCCAGTACTTC. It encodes CASSLAKRAGTQYF.

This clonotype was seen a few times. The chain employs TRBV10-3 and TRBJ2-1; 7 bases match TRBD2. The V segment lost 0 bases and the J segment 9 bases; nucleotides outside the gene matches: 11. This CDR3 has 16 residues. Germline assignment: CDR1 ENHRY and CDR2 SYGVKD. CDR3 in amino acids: CAISESLGGRGVEQFF. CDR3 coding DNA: TGTGCCATCAGTGAGTCGTTAGGAGGGAGGGGCGTTGAGCAGTTCTTC.

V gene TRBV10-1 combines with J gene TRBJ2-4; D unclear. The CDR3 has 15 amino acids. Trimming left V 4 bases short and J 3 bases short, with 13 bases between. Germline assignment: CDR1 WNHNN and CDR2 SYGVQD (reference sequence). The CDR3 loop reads CASSGIGDVKNIQYF. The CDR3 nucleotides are TGCGCCAGCAGTGGGATTGGCGATGTCAAAAACATTCAGTACTTC.

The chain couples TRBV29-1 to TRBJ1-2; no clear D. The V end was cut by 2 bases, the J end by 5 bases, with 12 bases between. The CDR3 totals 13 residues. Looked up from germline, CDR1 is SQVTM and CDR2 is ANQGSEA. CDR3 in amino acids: CSVEKALTYGYTF. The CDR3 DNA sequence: TGCAGCGTTGAAAAAGCCTTAACTTATGGCTACACCTTC.

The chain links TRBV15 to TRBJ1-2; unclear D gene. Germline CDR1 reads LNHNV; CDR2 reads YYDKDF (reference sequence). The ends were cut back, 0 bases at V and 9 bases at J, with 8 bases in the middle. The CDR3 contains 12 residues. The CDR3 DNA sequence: TGTGCCACCAGCAGAGATTCCGGGAGCTACACCTTC. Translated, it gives CATSRDSGSYTF.

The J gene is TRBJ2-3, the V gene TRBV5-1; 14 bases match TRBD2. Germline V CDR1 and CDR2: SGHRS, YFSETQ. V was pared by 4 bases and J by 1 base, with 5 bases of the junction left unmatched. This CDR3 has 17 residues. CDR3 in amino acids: CASSRLAGGLGTDTQYF. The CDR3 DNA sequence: TGCGCCAGCAGCCGACTAGCGGGGGGGCTCGGCACAGATACGCAGTATTTT.

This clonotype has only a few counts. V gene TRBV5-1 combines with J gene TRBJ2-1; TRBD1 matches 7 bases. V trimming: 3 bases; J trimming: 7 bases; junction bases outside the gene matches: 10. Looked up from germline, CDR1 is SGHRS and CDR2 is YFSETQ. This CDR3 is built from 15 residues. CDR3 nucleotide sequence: TGCGCCAGCAGCTATCCGGGACAGCCTCTAAATGAGCAGTTCTTC. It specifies CASSYPGQPLNEQFF.

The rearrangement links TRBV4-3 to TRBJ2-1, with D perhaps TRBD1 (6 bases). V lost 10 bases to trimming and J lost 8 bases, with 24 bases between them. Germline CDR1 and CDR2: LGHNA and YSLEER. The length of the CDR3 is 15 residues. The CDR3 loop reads CATREGVRDSDEQFF. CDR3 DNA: TGCGCCACCCGAGAGGGGGTACGCGATTCCGATGAGCAGTTCTTC.

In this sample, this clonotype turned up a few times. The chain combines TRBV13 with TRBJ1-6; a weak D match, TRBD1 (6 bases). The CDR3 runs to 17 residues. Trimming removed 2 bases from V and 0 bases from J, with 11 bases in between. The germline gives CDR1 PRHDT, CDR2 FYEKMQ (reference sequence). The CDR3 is CASSLQGTSSYNSPLHF. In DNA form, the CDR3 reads TGTGCCAGCAGCTTACAGGGGACGAGCTCCTATAATTCACCCCTCCACTTT.

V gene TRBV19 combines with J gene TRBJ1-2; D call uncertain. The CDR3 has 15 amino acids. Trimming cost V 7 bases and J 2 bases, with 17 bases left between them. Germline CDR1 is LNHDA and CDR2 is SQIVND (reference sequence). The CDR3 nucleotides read TGTGCCAGTAACCCTCCTACCAGGCAGAACTATGGCTACACCTTC. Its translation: CASNPPTRQNYGYTF.